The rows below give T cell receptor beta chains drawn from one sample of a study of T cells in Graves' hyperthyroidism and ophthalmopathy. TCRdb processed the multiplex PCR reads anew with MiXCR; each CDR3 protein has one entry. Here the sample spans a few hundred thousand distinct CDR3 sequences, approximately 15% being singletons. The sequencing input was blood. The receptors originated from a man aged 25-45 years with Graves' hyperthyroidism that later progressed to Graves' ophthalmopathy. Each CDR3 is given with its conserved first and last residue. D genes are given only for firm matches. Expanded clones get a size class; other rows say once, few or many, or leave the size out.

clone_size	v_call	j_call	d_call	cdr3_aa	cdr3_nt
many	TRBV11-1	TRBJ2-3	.	CASSLDNVGTDTQYF	TGTGCCAGCAGCTTAGATAACGTCGGTACAGATACGCAGTATTTT
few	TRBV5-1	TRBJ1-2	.	CASSVDAEEGYTF	TGCGCCAGCAGCGTGGACGCCGAGGAAGGCTACACCTTC
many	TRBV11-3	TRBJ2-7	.	CASTKKRAGGYEQYF	TGTGCCAGCACGAAAAAGAGGGCAGGAGGCTACGAGCAGTACTTC
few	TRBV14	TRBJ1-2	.	CASSQDRSKGVKGYTF	TGTGCCAGCAGCCAAGATAGGTCTAAGGGCGTGAAGGGCTACACCTTC
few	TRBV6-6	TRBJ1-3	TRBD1	CASSYMGQISGNTIYF	TGTGCCAGCAGTTACATGGGACAGATCTCTGGAAACACCATATATTTT
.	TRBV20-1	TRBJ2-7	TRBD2	CSASPGGGFSYEQYF	TGCAGTGCTAGTCCGGGGGGGGGATTCTCCTACGAGCAGTACTTC
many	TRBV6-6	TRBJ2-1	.	CASSYSAYNEQFF	TGTGCCAGCAGTTACTCGGCCTACAATGAGCAGTTCTTC
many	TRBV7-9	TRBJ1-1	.	CASSFTGSTEAFF	TGTGCCAGCAGCTTTACAGGGAGCACTGAAGCTTTCTTT
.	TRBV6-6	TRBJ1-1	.	CASSYSGESGSKGTEAFF	TGTGCCAGCAGTTACTCAGGAGAGTCAGGCAGTAAGGGCACTGAAGCTTTCTTT
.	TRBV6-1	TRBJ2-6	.	CASSDCSTDIRAGANVLTF	TGTGCCAGCAGTGATTGTTCGACGGATATCAGGGCTGGGGCCAACGTCCTGACTTTC
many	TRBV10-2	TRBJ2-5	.	CATLRDQETQYF	TGCGCCACCCTCAGGGACCAAGAGACCCAGTACTTC
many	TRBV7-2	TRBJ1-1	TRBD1	CASSLVGQGGTEAFF	TGTGCCAGCAGCTTAGTAGGACAGGGTGGTACTGAAGCTTTCTTT
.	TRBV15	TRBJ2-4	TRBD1	CATSLPGQGAQNIQYF	TGTGCCACCAGCCTACCGGGACAGGGGGCGCAGAACATTCAGTACTTC
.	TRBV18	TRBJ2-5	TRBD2	CASSLTGLKETQYF	TGTGCCAGCTCACTCACGGGACTAAAAGAGACCCAGTACTTC
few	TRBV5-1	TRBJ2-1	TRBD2	CASSSLSVGGGLDEQFF	TGCGCCAGCAGCTCACTCAGCGTGGGGGGGGGGTTGGATGAGCAGTTCTTC
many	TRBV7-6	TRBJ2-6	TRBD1	CASSLRDRGAGANVLTF	TGTGCCAGCAGCCTCCGGGACAGGGGTGCTGGGGCCAACGTCCTGACTTTC
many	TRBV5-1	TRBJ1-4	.	CASRRASDHEKLFF	TGCGCCAGCAGGAGGGCTTCGGACCATGAAAAACTGTTTTTT
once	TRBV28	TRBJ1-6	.	CASRQVPNSPLHF	TGTGCCAGCAGGCAGGTTCCTAATTCACCCCTCCACTTT
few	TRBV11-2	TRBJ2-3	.	CASSLPGAHTDTQYF	TGTGCCAGCAGCTTACCGGGGGCCCACACAGATACGCAGTATTTT
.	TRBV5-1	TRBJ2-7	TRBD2	CASSPEAGQTYEQYF	TGCGCCAGCAGCCCGGAAGCGGGGCAAACCTACGAGCAGTACTTC
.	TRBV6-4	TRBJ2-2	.	CASSVQGGVGELFF	TGTGCCAGCAGTGTCCAGGGGGGAGTCGGGGAGCTGTTTTTT
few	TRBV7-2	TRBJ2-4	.	CASSAKVVANIQYF	TGTGCCAGCAGCGCGAAGGTGGTGGCGAACATTCAGTACTTC
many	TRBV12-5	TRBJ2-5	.	CASGSGPGAGFRETQYF	TGTGCTAGTGGTTCCGGACCGGGAGCGGGTTTTAGAGAGACCCAGTACTTC
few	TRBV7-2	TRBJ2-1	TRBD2	CASSFRTSGGSNEQFF	TGTGCCAGCAGCTTCCGGACTAGCGGGGGGAGCAATGAGCAGTTCTTC
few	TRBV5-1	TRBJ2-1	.	CASSFYSGYYNEQFF	TGCGCCAGCAGCTTTTATAGCGGTTACTACAATGAGCAGTTCTTC
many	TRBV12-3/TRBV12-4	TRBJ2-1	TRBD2	CASRGPSGEKYNEQFF	TGTGCCAGCAGAGGTCCTAGCGGGGAAAAATACAATGAGCAGTTCTTC
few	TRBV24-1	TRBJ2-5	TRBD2	CATSVPPLAGGEETQYF	TGTGCCACCAGTGTCCCCCCCCTAGCGGGGGGTGAAGAGACCCAGTACTTC
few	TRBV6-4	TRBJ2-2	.	CASSSHTGELFF	TGTGCCAGCAGTAGTCACACCGGGGAGCTGTTTTTT
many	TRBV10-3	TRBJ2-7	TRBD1	CAISDHRDRGSYEQYF	TGTGCCATCAGTGATCATCGGGACAGGGGTTCCTACGAGCAGTACTTC
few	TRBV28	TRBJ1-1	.	CASSPRPLRLGAFF	TGTGCCAGCAGTCCCCGGCCTCTCAGATTGGGCGCTTTCTTT
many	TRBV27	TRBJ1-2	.	CASSLDGANYGYTF	TGTGCCAGCAGTTTAGACGGGGCTAACTATGGCTACACCTTC
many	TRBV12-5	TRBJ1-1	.	CASGLTQNTEAFF	TGTGCTAGTGGTTTGACACAGAACACTGAAGCTTTCTTT
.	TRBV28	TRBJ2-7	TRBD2	CASRGLGGDRVTYEQYF	TGTGCCAGCAGGGGCCTCGGGGGGGATCGGGTGACCTACGAGCAGTACTTC
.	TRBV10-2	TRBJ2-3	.	CASMHLGTTDTQYF	TGCGCCAGTATGCACCTCGGAACCACAGATACGCAGTATTTT
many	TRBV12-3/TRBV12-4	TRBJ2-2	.	CASSLRFGRGLNTGELFF	TGTGCCAGCAGTTTAAGGTTCGGGAGGGGGCTGAACACCGGGGAGCTGTTTTTT
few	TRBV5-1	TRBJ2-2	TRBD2	CASSLARLAGTGELFF	TGCGCCAGCAGCTTGGCCAGACTAGCGGGGACCGGGGAGCTGTTTTTT
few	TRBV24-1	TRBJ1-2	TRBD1	CATSDSGQGLSDGYTF	TGTGCCACCAGTGATTCTGGACAGGGGTTAAGTGATGGCTACACCTTC
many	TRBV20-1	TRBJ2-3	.	CSARDFSGISPDTQYF	TGCAGTGCTAGAGATTTCTCGGGGATTTCTCCGGATACGCAGTATTTT
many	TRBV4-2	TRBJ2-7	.	CASSPTPSYEQYF	TGTGCCAGCAGCCCGACTCCCTCCTACGAGCAGTACTTC
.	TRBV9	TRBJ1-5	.	CASSVSPLMGPQHF	TGTGCCAGCAGCGTATCCCCCCTTATGGGGCCCCAGCATTTT
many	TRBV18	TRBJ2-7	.	CASSPQRGIDEQYF	TGTGCCAGCTCACCTCAACGGGGTATCGACGAGCAGTACTTC
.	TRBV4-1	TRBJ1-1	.	CASSHLARQRINTEAFF	TGCGCCAGCAGCCACCTCGCAAGGCAGCGGATCAACACTGAAGCTTTCTTT
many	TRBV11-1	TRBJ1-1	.	CASSQQGNEGEAFF	TGTGCCAGCAGCCAGCAGGGCAACGAGGGTGAAGCTTTCTTT
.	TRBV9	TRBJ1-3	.	CASSVGVSGNTIYF	TGTGCCAGCAGCGTGGGGGTCTCTGGAAACACCATATATTTT
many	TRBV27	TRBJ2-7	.	CASINTGTYEQYF	TGTGCCAGCATCAATACGGGGACTTACGAGCAGTACTTC
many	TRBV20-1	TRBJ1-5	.	CSAPVPGPGYSNQPQHF	TGCAGTGCTCCCGTCCCGGGACCGGGCTATAGCAATCAGCCCCAGCATTTT
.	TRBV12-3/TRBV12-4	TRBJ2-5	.	CASSHFNRGGETQYF	TGTGCCAGCAGCCACTTTAACAGGGGAGGGGAGACCCAGTACTTC
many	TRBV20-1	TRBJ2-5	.	CSAPGALGAQYF	TGCAGTGCTCCCGGGGCCCTAGGGGCCCAGTACTTC
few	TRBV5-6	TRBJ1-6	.	CASSFWAREESPLHF	TGTGCCAGCAGCTTTTGGGCCAGGGAGGAGTCACCCCTCCACTTT